The clone carrying this TCR beta chain was seen ten or more times. This specimen belongs to a study of response to subunit inactivated influenza vaccine. Each CDR3 protein gets one entry after TCRdb re-called the RT-PCR reads with MiXCR. The table lists around 570,000 distinct CDR3 sequences, about 7.6% of them singletons. The germline CDR1 and CDR2 sequences are LNHNV and YYDKDF (reference sequence). Trimming took 2 bases from V and 3 from J, leaving 5 bases between them. The CDR3 totals 13 residues. The source is a man aged 50-75 years who received an inactivated influenza vaccine. This sample comprised PBMCs from blood, obtained less than 30 months after vaccination. V is TRBV15 and J is TRBJ2-1; D is undetermined. CDR3 protein: CATSRKHYNEQFF. The CDR3 DNA follows: TGTGCCACCAGCAGAAAACACTACAATGAGCAGTTCTTC.